The 18 T cell receptor beta chains below were found in one sample sequenced in a study of cytomegalovirus exposure and HLA in healthy donors. Here immunoSEQ multiplex PCR was the method, and the copy in TCRdb shows in-frame clones only, minus some. This sample has around 190,000 clones, with roughly 81% found just once. Sequencing was performed on PBMCs. These receptor sequences come from a woman aged 30 to 39 in good health and CMV-seronegative.

The chain is built from TRBV27 and TRBJ2-7, with 9 bases lining up with TRBD1. Germline trimming cut 6 bases from V and 2 bases from J; bases unmatched to any gene: 8. The length of the CDR3 is 15 residues. CDR1 and CDR2 (germline): MNHEY, SMNVEV (reference sequence). CDR3 sequence reads: CASSRMTGGTYEQYF. DNA for the CDR3: TGTGCCAGCAGCAGAATGACAGGGGGAACCTACGAGCAGTACTTC.

J is TRBJ1-2 and V is TRBV6-5, with a weak D call TRBD1 (5 bases). Germline-derived CDR1 and CDR2 are MNHEY and SVGAGI. The CDR3 loop spans 16 amino acids. Trimming shortened V by 2 bases and J by 3 bases, and 16 bases separated the two germline ends. CDR3 in DNA: TGTGCCAGCAGTTACAGAAAAAATGGGGACTACTATGGCTACACCTTC. Translated, it gives CASSYRKNGDYYGYTF.

The chain is built from TRBV7-9 and TRBJ1-2; 7 bases match TRBD1. Losses at the gene ends were 5 bases for V and 3 bases for J; bases not matched to a gene: 3. Germline loops: CDR1 SEHNR, CDR2 FQNEAQ (reference sequence). The CDR3 is 13 residues long. The CDR3 nucleotides are TGTGCCAGCAGCCAAGGGGGCCACTATGGCTACACCTTC. Translation: CASSQGGHYGYTF.

The rearrangement uses TRBV19 and TRBJ1-2; 10 positions match TRBD1. Trimming took 4 bases from V and 6 from J; bases not matched to a gene: 8. Germline lookup yields CDR1 LNHDA and CDR2 SQIVND (reference sequence). The CDR3 sequence is 15 residues long. As DNA, the CDR3 is TGTGCCAGTAGTACCTGGAAGGGGACAGGGGATGGCTACACCTTC. Protein sequence: CASSTWKGTGDGYTF.

The V gene is TRBV18, the J gene TRBJ2-2; 7 nucleotides line up with TRBD2. The CDR3 sequence is 16 residues long. Germline CDR1 KGHSH, CDR2 LQKENI. V shed 2 bases and J 5 bases; nucleotides not matched to a gene: 8. CDR3 sequence reads: CASSPMASGPTGELFF. Written as DNA, the CDR3 is TGTGCCAGCTCACCAATGGCTAGCGGTCCGACCGGGGAGCTGTTTTTT.

The genes are TRBV28 and TRBJ2-7; no clear D gene. The CDR3 totals 16 residues. Germline CDR1 and CDR2: MDHEN and SYDVKM. V lost 5 bases and J 0 bases, leaving 17 bases between the germline ends. CDR3 sequence reads: CASSALRVLSSYEQYF. The CDR3 DNA is TGTGCCAGCAGTGCCCTTCGGGTTCTGAGCTCCTACGAGCAGTACTTC.

The J gene is TRBJ2-7, the V gene TRBV7-6; the match to TRBD2 covers 9 bases. CDR1 and CDR2 from the germline V gene are SGHVS and FNYEAQ. V shed 5 bases and J 5 bases; nucleotides not matched to a gene: 13. The CDR3 has 16 residues. The CDR3 protein is CASSPEMAGGANEQYF. The CDR3 nucleotides are TGTGCCAGCAGCCCAGAGATGGCGGGAGGGGCTAACGAGCAGTACTTC.

The genes are TRBV6-6 and TRBJ2-2, with TRBD1 identical over 8 bases. The CDR3 covers 16 residues. Germline V gives CDR1 MNHNY, CDR2 SVGAGI (reference sequence). Trimming took 4 bases from V and 1 from J; bases not matched to a gene: 5. In DNA, the CDR3 is TGTGCCAGCAGTTTAACCGGGACAGGGAACACCGGGGAGCTGTTTTTT. This encodes CASSLTGTGNTGELFF.

The chain combines TRBV18 with TRBJ2-7; 7 bases are shared with TRBD1. Germline-derived CDR1 and CDR2 are KGHSH and LQKENI. The CDR3 covers 13 residues. Trimming cost V 5 bases and J 4 bases; bases outside gene matches: 5. The CDR3 is CASSSGTDYEQYF. The CDR3 nucleotides read TGTGCCAGCTCATCCGGGACAGATTACGAGCAGTACTTC.

The chain couples TRBV7-2 to TRBJ2-2, with 8 nucleotides matching TRBD1. Germline values: CDR1 SGHTA, CDR2 FQGNSA. The CDR3 sequence is 15 residues long. V lost 5 bases and J lost 1; bases outside the gene matches: 3. The CDR3 loop is CASSLGQGNTGELFF. In DNA, the CDR3 is TGTGCCAGCAGCCTCGGACAGGGGAACACCGGGGAGCTGTTTTTT.

This rearrangement joins TRBV5-4 to TRBJ2-1, with 8 bases matching TRBD2. Germline V gene sequence: CDR1 SGHNT, CDR2 YYREEE (reference sequence). The junction had 14 bases not matched to a gene; V was cut back by 3 bases and J by 6 bases. There are 17 residues in the CDR3. The CDR3 spells CASSSDRAGVIGNEQFF. In DNA form, the CDR3 reads TGTGCCAGCAGCTCTGACAGAGCGGGAGTAATAGGCAATGAGCAGTTCTTC.

The rearrangement joins TRBV7-7 to TRBJ2-1; D not certain. The CDR3 spans 13 residues. V was cut by 1 base and J by 4 bases, with 5 bases left in between. Germline lookup yields CDR1 SSHAT and CDR2 FNYEAQ (reference sequence). The CDR3 is CASSLDRYNEQFF. The CDR3 nucleotides are TGTGCCAGCAGCTTAGATCGGTACAATGAGCAGTTCTTC.

The rearrangement links TRBV30 to TRBJ1-1, with 9 positions matching TRBD1. In germline, CDR1 is GTSNPN, CDR2 SVGIG (reference sequence). J gave up 11 bases and V 4 bases, and 5 bases lay outside the gene matches. This CDR3 has 11 amino acids. The CDR3: CAWTRTGEAFF. The CDR3 nucleotides are TGTGCCTGGACCCGGACAGGGGAGGCTTTCTTT.

This clone appeared once. The V and J genes are TRBV4-1 and TRBJ1-2; D is unclear. From germline, CDR1 is MGHRA and CDR2 YSYEKL. This CDR3 is 15 amino acids long. Trimming pared 1 base from V and 10 bases from J, leaving 19 bases between. CDR3 DNA sequence: TGCGCCAGCAGCCAAGGAGGATTTGCCGGAGCCTTCTACACCTTC. Amino acids: CASSQGGFAGAFYTF.

The chain has TRBV30 and TRBJ1-1; tentative D call: TRBD1 (5 bases). This CDR3 spans 12 amino acids. Germline CDR1 is GTSNPN and CDR2 is SVGIG (reference sequence). V was pared by 8 bases and J by 4 bases, with 14 bases between. CDR3: CAGGRSVTEAFF. CDR3 DNA sequence: TGTGCCGGGGGGAGATCGGTCACTGAAGCTTTCTTT.

The genes are TRBV6-1 and TRBJ2-1, with D unresolved. CDR3 length: 15 residues. Germline V lookup: CDR1 MNHNS, CDR2 SASEGT. V lost 3 bases and J 0 bases, leaving 9 bases between the germline ends. The CDR3 protein is CASSETWSSYNEQFF. CDR3 nucleotide sequence: TGTGCCAGCAGTGAGACTTGGAGCTCCTACAATGAGCAGTTCTTC.

This clone was recorded once. The CDR3 loop is CASGTGSYNSPLHF. The DNA for the CDR3 is TGTGCCAGCGGCACGGGTTCTTATAATTCACCCCTCCACTTT. The genes are TRBV7-9 and TRBJ1-6, with D unresolved. Germline CDR1 SEHNR, CDR2 FQNEAQ (reference sequence). This CDR3 has 14 amino acids. Trimming removed 8 bases at V and 4 bases at J, with 12 bases between.

CDR3 nucleotides: TGTGCCAGCAGTTTATATCAGAGAGGGACTAGCGGAAATGAGCAGTTCTTC. Translated, it gives CASSLYQRGTSGNEQFF. V gene TRBV27 combines with J gene TRBJ2-1, with 11 nucleotides matching TRBD2. V shed 1 base, J shed 7 bases, and the junction held 9 bases outside the gene matches. This CDR3 is built from 17 residues. CDR1 is MNHEY and CDR2 is SMNVEV in the germline V gene (reference sequence).